The rows below give T cell receptor beta chains drawn from one sample of a study of blood T cell repertoires in COVID-19. TCRdb's table, derived via immunoSEQ multiplex PCR, lists solely in-frame clones and lacks some. The table has tens of thousands of clones, approximately 91% seen once. The material sequenced was peripheral blood. The source of these receptors is a woman of 80 years or more with acute or convalescent COVID-19. Each CDR3 is given with its conserved first and last residue. D genes are given only for firm matches. Size tells how often a clone was seen (once, few, many) or the class of an expanded clone, and some rows leave it out.

V gene: TRBV9; J gene: TRBJ2-7; D gene: TRBD1; clone size: once; CDR3 protein: CASSVGVGTGLDYEQYF; CDR3 DNA: TGTGCCAGCAGCGTAGGGGTGGGGACAGGGCTCGATTACGAGCAGTACTTC
V gene: TRBV2; J gene: TRBJ2-2; D gene: TRBD1; clone size: NA; CDR3 protein: CASSFEARTGIAGELFF; CDR3 DNA: TGTGCCAGCAGCTTCGAGGCCCGGACAGGGATCGCCGGGGAGCTGTTTTTT
V gene: TRBV19; J gene: TRBJ1-6; D gene: TRBD1; clone size: NA; CDR3 protein: CASSMGQPNSPLHF; CDR3 DNA: TGTGCCAGTAGTATGGGACAGCCGAATTCACCCCTCCACTTT
V gene: TRBV24-1; J gene: TRBJ2-1; D gene: TRBD1; clone size: once; CDR3 protein: CATQGQGAYNEQFF; CDR3 DNA: TGTGCCACCCAAGGACAGGGGGCTTACAATGAGCAGTTCTTC
V gene: TRBV5-4; J gene: TRBJ1-1; D gene: TRBD1; clone size: NA; CDR3 protein: CASSSGQGLTEAFF; CDR3 DNA: TGTGCCAGCAGCTCGGGACAGGGATTGACTGAAGCTTTCTTT
V gene: TRBV19; J gene: TRBJ1-5; D gene: NA; clone size: NA; CDR3 protein: CASRNRLTFDQPQHF; CDR3 DNA: TGTGCCAGTAGAAACAGGTTGACGTTCGATCAGCCCCAGCATTTT
V gene: TRBV3-1/TRBV3-2; J gene: TRBJ1-6; D gene: NA; clone size: few; CDR3 protein: CASSLRQFVSYNSPLHF; CDR3 DNA: TGTGCCAGCAGCCTTAGACAGTTCGTCTCCTATAATTCACCCCTCCACTTT
V gene: TRBV4-3; J gene: TRBJ1-5; D gene: TRBD1; clone size: NA; CDR3 protein: CASSQGVEGAGQPQHF; CDR3 DNA: TGCGCCAGCAGCCAAGGTGTAGAGGGGGCTGGACAGCCCCAGCATTTT
V gene: TRBV21-1; J gene: TRBJ2-1; D gene: NA; clone size: NA; CDR3 protein: CASSKVTSGRNEQFF; CDR3 DNA: TGTGCCAGCAGCAAAGTGACTAGCGGCCGCAATGAGCAGTTCTTC
V gene: TRBV12-3/TRBV12-4; J gene: TRBJ1-1; D gene: NA; clone size: NA; CDR3 protein: CASSLSRLTEAFF; CDR3 DNA: TGTGCCAGCAGTTTAAGCAGGCTCACTGAAGCTTTCTTT
V gene: TRBV29-1; J gene: TRBJ2-3; D gene: TRBD1; clone size: NA; CDR3 protein: CSTSQGPDTQYF; CDR3 DNA: TGCAGCACCTCACAGGGGCCAGATACGCAGTATTTT
V gene: TRBV19; J gene: TRBJ1-2; D gene: NA; clone size: NA; CDR3 protein: CASSNTGTHYGYTF; CDR3 DNA: TGTGCCAGTAGTAATACCGGGACACACTATGGCTACACCTTC
V gene: TRBV30; J gene: TRBJ2-1; D gene: TRBD2; clone size: NA; CDR3 protein: CAWSGTSGANEQFF; CDR3 DNA: TGTGCCTGGAGTGGAACTAGCGGGGCTAATGAGCAGTTCTTC